The clone carrying this T cell receptor beta chain turned up a few times. TCRdb's table, derived via immunoSEQ multiplex PCR, lists solely in-frame clones and lacks some. The table has a few hundred thousand clones, 88% seen once; the top ten hold about 10%. The CDR3 runs 17 residues. CDR1 is SEHNR and CDR2 is FQNEAQ in the germline V gene (reference sequence). Trimming at V came to 5 bases and at J to 3 bases, leaving 12 bases not matched to a gene. This entry comes from a study of blood T cell repertoires in COVID-19. Study information: Sources were T cells, B-cell-depleted T cells, or PBMCs; the material itself was cDNA or gDNA.

Seattle's enrolled individuals joined amid active infection and were then monitored longitudinally. Source material: peripheral blood. The chain combines TRBV7-9 with TRBJ1-2; the match to TRBD1 covers 10 bases. This clonotype was sampled from a woman aged 25 to 45 with COVID-19, enrolled during active disease. The CDR3 region has the DNA TGTGCCAGCAGCCAAACGTCCCGGGACAGGGGTCACTATGGCTACACCTTC. This translates into CASSQTSRDRGHYGYTF.